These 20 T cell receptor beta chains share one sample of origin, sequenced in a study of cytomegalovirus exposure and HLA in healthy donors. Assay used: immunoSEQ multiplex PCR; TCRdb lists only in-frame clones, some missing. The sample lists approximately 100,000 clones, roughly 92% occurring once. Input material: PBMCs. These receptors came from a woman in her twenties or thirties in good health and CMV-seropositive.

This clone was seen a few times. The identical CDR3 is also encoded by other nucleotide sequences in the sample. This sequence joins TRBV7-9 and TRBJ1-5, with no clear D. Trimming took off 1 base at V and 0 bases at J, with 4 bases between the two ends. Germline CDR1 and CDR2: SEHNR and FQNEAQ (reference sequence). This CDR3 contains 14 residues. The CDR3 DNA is TGTGCCAGCAGCTTAGGGGCTAGCAATCAGCCCCAGCATTTT. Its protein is CASSLGASNQPQHF.

The CDR3 loop is CAWATGNNQPQHF. The CDR3 DNA reads TGTGCCTGGGCAACAGGGAACAATCAGCCCCAGCATTTT. The chain uses TRBV30 and TRBJ1-5; D perhaps matches TRBD1 (6 bases). The V end was cut by 5 bases, the J end by 3 bases, with 11 bases between. This CDR3 has 13 amino acids. Germline CDR1 reads GTSNPN; CDR2 reads SVGIG (reference sequence).

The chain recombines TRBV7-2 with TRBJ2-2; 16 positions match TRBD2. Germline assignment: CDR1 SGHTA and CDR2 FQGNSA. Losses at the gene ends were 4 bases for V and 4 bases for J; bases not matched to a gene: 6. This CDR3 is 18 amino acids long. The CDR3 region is CASSSGTSGRARTGELFF. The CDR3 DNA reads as TGTGCCAGCAGCTCGGGGACTAGCGGGAGGGCCCGCACCGGGGAGCTGTTTTTT.

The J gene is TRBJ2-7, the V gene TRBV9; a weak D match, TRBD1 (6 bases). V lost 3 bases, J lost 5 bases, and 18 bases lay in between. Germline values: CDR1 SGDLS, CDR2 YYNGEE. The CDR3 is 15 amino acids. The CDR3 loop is CASSAMGHPLDEQYF. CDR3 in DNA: TGTGCCAGCAGCGCAATGGGACATCCGCTAGACGAGCAGTACTTC.

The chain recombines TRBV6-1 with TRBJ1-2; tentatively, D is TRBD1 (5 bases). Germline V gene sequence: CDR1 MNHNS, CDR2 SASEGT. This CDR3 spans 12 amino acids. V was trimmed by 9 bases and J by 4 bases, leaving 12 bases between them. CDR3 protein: CASSGSIYGYTF. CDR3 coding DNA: TGTGCCAGTTCAGGGTCCATCTATGGCTACACCTTC.

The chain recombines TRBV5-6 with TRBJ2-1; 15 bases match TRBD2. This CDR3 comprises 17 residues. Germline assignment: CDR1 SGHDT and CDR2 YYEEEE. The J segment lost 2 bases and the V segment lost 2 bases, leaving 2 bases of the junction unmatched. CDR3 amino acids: CASSLGLAGGTYNEQFF. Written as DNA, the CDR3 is TGTGCCAGCAGCTTAGGACTAGCGGGGGGGACCTACAATGAGCAGTTCTTC.

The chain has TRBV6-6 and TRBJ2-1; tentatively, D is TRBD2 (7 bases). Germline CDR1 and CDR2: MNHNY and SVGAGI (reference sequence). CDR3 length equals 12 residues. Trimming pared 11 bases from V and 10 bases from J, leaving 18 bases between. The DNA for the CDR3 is TGTGCCGTCGGCGTTGAGGGGGGGGAGCAGTTCTTC. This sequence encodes CAVGVEGGEQFF.

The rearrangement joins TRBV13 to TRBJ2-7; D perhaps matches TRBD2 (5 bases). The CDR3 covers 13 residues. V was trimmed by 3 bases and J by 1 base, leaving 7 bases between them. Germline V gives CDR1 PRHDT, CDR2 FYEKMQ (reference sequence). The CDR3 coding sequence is TGTGCCAGCAGCTTCGGAGGTTCCTACGAGCAGTACTTC. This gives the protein CASSFGGSYEQYF.

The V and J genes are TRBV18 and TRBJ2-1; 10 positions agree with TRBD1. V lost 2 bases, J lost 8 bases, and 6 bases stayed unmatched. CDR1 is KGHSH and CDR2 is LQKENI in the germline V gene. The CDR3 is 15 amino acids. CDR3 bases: TGTGCCAGCTCACCAGGACAGGGGGGTTATGATGAGCAGTTCTTC. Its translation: CASSPGQGGYDEQFF.

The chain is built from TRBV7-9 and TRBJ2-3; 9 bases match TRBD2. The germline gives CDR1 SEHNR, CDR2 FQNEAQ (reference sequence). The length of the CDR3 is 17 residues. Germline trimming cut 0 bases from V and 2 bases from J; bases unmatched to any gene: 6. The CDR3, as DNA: TGTGCCAGCAGCTTAGCTCTAGCGGGGCTTTCCACAGATACGCAGTATTTT. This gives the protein CASSLALAGLSTDTQYF.

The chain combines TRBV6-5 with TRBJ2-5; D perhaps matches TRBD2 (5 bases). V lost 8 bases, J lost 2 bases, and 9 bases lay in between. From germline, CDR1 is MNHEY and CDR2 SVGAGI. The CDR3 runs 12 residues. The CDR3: CASGRAQETQYF. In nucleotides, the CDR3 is TGTGCCAGCGGGCGGGCTCAAGAGACCCAGTACTTC.

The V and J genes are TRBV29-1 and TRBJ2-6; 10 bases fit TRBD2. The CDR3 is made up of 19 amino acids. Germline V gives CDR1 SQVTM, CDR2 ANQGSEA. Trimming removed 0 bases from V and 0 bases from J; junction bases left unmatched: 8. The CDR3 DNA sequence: TGCAGCGTTGAAGATCCCGGGACTAGCGTTCGCTCTGGGGCCAACGTCCTGACTTTC. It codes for CSVEDPGTSVRSGANVLTF. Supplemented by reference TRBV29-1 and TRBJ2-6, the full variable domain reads SAVISQKPSRDICQRGTSLTIQCQVDSQVTMMFWYRQQPGQSLTLIATANQGSEATYESGFVIDKFPISRPNLTFSTLTVSNMSPEDSSIYLCSVEDPGTSVRSGANVLTFGAGSRLTVL.

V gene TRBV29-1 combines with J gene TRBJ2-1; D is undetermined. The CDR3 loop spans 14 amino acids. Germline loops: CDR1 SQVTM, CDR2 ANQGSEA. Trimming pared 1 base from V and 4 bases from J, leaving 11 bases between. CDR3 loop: CSVEGLEAYNEQFF. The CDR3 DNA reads TGCAGCGTTGAAGGTCTAGAGGCGTACAATGAGCAGTTCTTC.

CDR3 loop: CASRVATNSNQPQHF. CDR3 DNA sequence: TGTGCCAGTAGGGTGGCGACTAACTCAAATCAGCCCCAGCATTTT. The rearrangement links TRBV19 to TRBJ1-5, with D hard to call. The V gene lost 6 bases and the J gene lost 4 bases, with 16 bases spanning the gap. This CDR3 spans 15 amino acids. Germline CDR1 reads LNHDA; CDR2 reads SQIVND (reference sequence).

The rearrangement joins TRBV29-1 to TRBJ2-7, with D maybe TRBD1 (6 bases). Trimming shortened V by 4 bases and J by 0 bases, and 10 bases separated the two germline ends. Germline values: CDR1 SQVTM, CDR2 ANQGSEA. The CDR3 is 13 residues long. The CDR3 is CSVVGTSSYEQYF. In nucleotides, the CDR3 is TGCAGCGTTGTCGGGACAAGCTCCTACGAGCAGTACTTC.

The CDR3 sequence: CASSRSQSTGTNTGELFF. The CDR3 bases are TGTGCCAGCAGCCGAAGCCAATCGACAGGGACGAACACCGGGGAGCTGTTTTTT. The V and J genes are TRBV27 and TRBJ2-2; 7 bases are shared with TRBD1. Germline V lookup: CDR1 MNHEY, CDR2 SMNVEV (reference sequence). Trimming removed 6 bases from V and 0 bases from J; junction bases left unmatched: 13. The CDR3 is made up of 18 amino acids.

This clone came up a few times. CDR3 DNA: TGTGCCAGCAGCTTAGGGGGACAGTCCTACGAGCAGTACTTC. Protein sequence: CASSLGGQSYEQYF. V and J are TRBV7-6 and TRBJ2-7, with 7 positions matching TRBD1. CDR3 length: 14 residues. Per the germline V gene, CDR1 is SGHVS and CDR2 is FNYEAQ. The V gene end was trimmed by 1 base and the J gene end by 1 base; junction bases not matched to a gene: 1. Full variable domain (outside the CDR3, taken from reference TRBV7-6 and TRBJ2-7): GAGVSQSPRYKVTKRGQDVALRCDPISGHVSLYWYRQALGQGPEFLTYFNYEAQQDKSGLPNDRFSAERPEGSISTLTIQRTEQRDSAMYRCASSLGGQSYEQYFGPGTRLTVT.

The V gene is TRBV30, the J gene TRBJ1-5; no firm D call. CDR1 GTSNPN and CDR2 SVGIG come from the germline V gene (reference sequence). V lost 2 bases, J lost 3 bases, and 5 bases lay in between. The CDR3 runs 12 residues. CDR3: CAWSSINQPQHF. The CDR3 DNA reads TGTGCCTGGAGTTCCATCAATCAGCCCCAGCATTTT.

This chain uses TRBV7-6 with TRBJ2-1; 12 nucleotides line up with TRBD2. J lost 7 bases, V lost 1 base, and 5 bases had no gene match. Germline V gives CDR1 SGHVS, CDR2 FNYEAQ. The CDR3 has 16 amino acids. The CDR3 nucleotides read TGTGCCAGCAGCTTAGTGGCTAGCGGGAGGGTGAATGAGCAGTTCTTC. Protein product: CASSLVASGRVNEQFF.

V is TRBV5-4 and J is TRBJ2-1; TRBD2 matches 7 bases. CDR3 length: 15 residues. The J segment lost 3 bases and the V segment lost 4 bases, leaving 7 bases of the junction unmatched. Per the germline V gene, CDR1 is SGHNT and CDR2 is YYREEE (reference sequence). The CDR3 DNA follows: TGTGCCAGCAGCGGGGCGGGAGTCGTCTACAATGAGCAGTTCTTC. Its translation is CASSGAGVVYNEQFF.